This TCR beta chain was observed in a study of blood T cell repertoires in COVID-19. On the study more broadly: Samples of COVID-19 (acute and convalescent) were obtained from the United States, Italy and Spain. Sources were T cells, B-cell-depleted T cells, or PBMCs; the material itself was cDNA or gDNA.

Germline CDR1 reads SNHLY; CDR2 reads FYNNEI. The CDR3 is 14 amino acids. With 3 bases clipped from V and 8 bases from J, the junction kept 5 bases outside the gene matches. Under the authors' procedure: The authors estimated nucleated cell counts from reference gene primer amplification. Assay: immunoSEQ multiplex PCR; the TCRdb copy retains only in-frame clones and omits some. V and J calls and clone size are copied from that table; D and trimming were computed from the DNA. The sample consists of 200,000 or so clones, approximately 84% of them appearing once. This receptor was obtained from a man aged 45 to 65 with acute or convalescent COVID-19. Sequencing was done on a sample of peripheral blood. V usage is TRBV2 and J usage is TRBJ1-4, with TRBD1 matching over 8 bases. The CDR3, as DNA: TGTGCCAGCAGTGAGGCAGGGGGCAGGGAAAAACTGTTTTTT. Translation gives CASSEAGGREKLFF.